Below, 15 T cell receptor beta chains from the same sample are listed, as sequenced in a study of blood T cells in healthy people across ages. Alongside a J-beta primer mix, a sample-barcoded 5' primer served in a second PCR lasting roughly 7 to 11 cycles. MiXCR was run by TCRdb on the 5' RACE reads, yielding one entry per CDR3 protein. Here the sample spans under 2 million distinct CDR3 sequences, roughly a third being singletons. Material: blood. Every receptor here comes from a woman under 40 in good health.

This clonotype was counted between two and nine times. The rearrangement links TRBV12-3 or TRBV12-4 to TRBJ2-3; 8 nucleotides agree with TRBD1. V dropped 3 bases and J dropped 4; count of bases not matched to a gene: 6. The CDR3 is 15 residues long. CDR3 protein: CASSLQGASADTQYF. CDR3 DNA: TGTGCCAGCAGTTTGCAGGGGGCGAGCGCAGATACGCAGTATTTT.

Here the CDR3 DNA reads TGTGCCAGCTCACCGGTATTAGCCCGGGATACGCAGTATTTT. Its protein is CASSPVLARDTQYF. V and J are TRBV18 and TRBJ2-3; D call uncertain. The CDR3 consists of 14 residues. Deletions cut 3 bases from V and 6 bases from J, with 13 bases between. Germline CDR1 KGHSH, CDR2 LQKENI.

This clonotype turned up a few times. V usage is TRBV10-3 and J usage is TRBJ1-2; no firm D call. CDR1 is ENHRY and CDR2 is SYGVKD in the germline V gene. V lost 7 bases, J lost 4 bases, and 16 bases lay in between. This CDR3 is 14 amino acids long. The CDR3 here is CAITQNRQSYGYTF. In nucleotides, the CDR3 is TGTGCCATCACCCAGAACCGCCAATCCTATGGCTACACCTTC.

Of note for this clonotype: The junction does not match germline at one end; this may be a read error. The chain uses TRBV6-6 and TRBJ2-1, with D perhaps TRBD1 or TRBD2 (6 bases each). Germline V gene sequence: CDR1 MNHNY, CDR2 SVGAGI (reference sequence). There are 14 residues in the CDR3. The CDR3 DNA is TGTGCCAGCGGTTACAGGGACTCGTACAATGAGCAGTTCTTC. This translates into CASGYRDSYNEQFF.

In this sample, this clonotype turned up a few times. The V gene is TRBV12-3 or TRBV12-4, the J gene TRBJ2-6; no definite D call. There are 20 residues in the CDR3. V lost 5 bases and J lost 2, with 25 bases in between. DNA of the CDR3: TGTGCCAGCAGTCTTGGACGGCAGCTCCTAAGGCCCGCTGGGGCCAACGTCCTGACTTTC. Protein: CASSLGRQLLRPAGANVLTF.

The rearrangement joins TRBV7-7 to TRBJ2-1, with 7 bases fitting TRBD1. The germline CDR1 and CDR2 sequences are SSHAT and FNYEAQ (reference sequence). Trimming took 5 bases from V and 4 from J; bases not matched to a gene: 8. CDR3 length: 15 residues. CDR3 nucleotides: TGTGCCAGCAGCAAAGATGACAGGGTATACAATGAGCAGTTCTTC. Translation gives CASSKDDRVYNEQFF.

Only one count was recorded for this clonotype. This chain links TRBV9 with TRBJ2-3; D possibly corresponds to TRBD1 (6 bases). Germline-derived CDR1 and CDR2 are SGDLS and YYNGEE. The V end lost 4 bases, the J end lost 0 bases, and 15 bases lay between the germline ends. The length of the CDR3 is 16 residues. CDR3 amino acids: CASSPRAGASTDTQYF. The DNA of the CDR3 is TGTGCCAGCAGCCCCCGGGCAGGGGCTAGCACAGATACGCAGTATTTT.

At least ten counts were recorded for this clonotype. The chain couples TRBV20-1 to TRBJ2-7; D may correspond to TRBD1 or TRBD2 (5 bases each). Germline CDR1 is DFQATT and CDR2 is SNEGSKA (reference sequence). Trimming pared 0 bases from V and 4 bases from J, leaving 10 bases between. This CDR3 comprises 13 residues. The CDR3 DNA reads as TGCAGTGCTAGAGAACCGGGACCTTACGAGCAGTACTTC. Translating gives CSAREPGPYEQYF.

The J gene is TRBJ2-5, the V gene TRBV12-3 or TRBV12-4; 9 bases map to TRBD2. The CDR3 runs to 14 residues. After removal of 2 bases from V and 5 bases from J, the junction contained 3 bases not matched to a gene. The chain's CDR3 is CASSLPSGGETQYF. The DNA of the CDR3 is TGTGCCAGCAGTTTACCCAGCGGGGGGGAGACCCAGTACTTC.

This clonotype was seen only a few times. The chain has TRBV12-3 or TRBV12-4 and TRBJ2-1, with D tentatively TRBD1 or TRBD2 (5 bases each). V was clipped by 7 bases and J by 0 bases, with 16 bases between them. This CDR3 has 16 residues. The CDR3 region has the DNA TGTGCCAGCACCTCCAGGGACCGCAGCTCCTACAATGAGCAGTTCTTC. This codes for CASTSRDRSSYNEQFF.

This clonotype was recorded many times. This sequence joins TRBV4-1 and TRBJ2-7, with 7 positions matching TRBD1. The CDR3 totals 14 residues. Germline V gene data show CDR1 as MGHRA and CDR2 as YSYEKL. After removal of 4 bases from V and 2 bases from J, the junction contained 5 bases not matched to a gene. The CDR3 region is CASSPRDRTYEQYF. In nucleotides, the CDR3 is TGCGCCAGCAGCCCCCGGGACAGAACCTACGAGCAGTACTTC.

This clonotype was observed a handful of times. The chain couples TRBV7-9 to TRBJ2-7, with D perhaps TRBD1 (6 bases). CDR1 and CDR2 (germline): SEHNR, FQNEAQ (reference sequence). This CDR3 is built from 16 residues. The V end lost 5 bases, the J end lost 6 bases, and 23 bases lay between the germline ends. CDR3 in DNA: TGTGCCAGCAGCCCCGGACAGAACCCCCTAATCCGCGAGCAGTACTTC. This codes for CASSPGQNPLIREQYF.

This clonotype has only a few counts. The J gene is TRBJ2-1, the V gene TRBV15; 9 bases match TRBD2. The CDR3 length is 14 residues. J lost 5 bases, V lost 4 bases, and 3 bases had no gene match. Germline CDR1 reads LNHNV; CDR2 reads YYDKDF (reference sequence). The CDR3 loop reads CATSIGTSNNEQFF. DNA for the CDR3: TGTGCCACCAGCATCGGGACTAGCAACAATGAGCAGTTCTTC.

The table lists this clonotype with a count of one. This chain joins TRBV5-1 and TRBJ2-7; unclear D gene. V was cut by 0 bases and J by 3 bases, with 16 bases left in between. Germline V gene data show CDR1 as SGHRS and CDR2 as YFSETQ. The CDR3 spans 16 residues. The DNA of the CDR3 is TGCGCCAGCAGCTTGGCGAGCCGCCCGGTGGGCTACGAGCAGTACTTC. It codes for CASSLASRPVGYEQYF.

The rearrangement uses TRBV27 and TRBJ1-4; D perhaps matches TRBD1 (5 bases). Per germline, CDR1 MNHEY and CDR2 SMNVEV (reference sequence). The CDR3 is 13 residues long. Trimming shortened V by 8 bases and J by 4 bases, and 11 bases separated the two germline ends. The CDR3 DNA is TGTGCCAGCTCTTCAGGGATTAATGAAAAACTGTTTTTT. This gives the protein CASSSGINEKLFF.